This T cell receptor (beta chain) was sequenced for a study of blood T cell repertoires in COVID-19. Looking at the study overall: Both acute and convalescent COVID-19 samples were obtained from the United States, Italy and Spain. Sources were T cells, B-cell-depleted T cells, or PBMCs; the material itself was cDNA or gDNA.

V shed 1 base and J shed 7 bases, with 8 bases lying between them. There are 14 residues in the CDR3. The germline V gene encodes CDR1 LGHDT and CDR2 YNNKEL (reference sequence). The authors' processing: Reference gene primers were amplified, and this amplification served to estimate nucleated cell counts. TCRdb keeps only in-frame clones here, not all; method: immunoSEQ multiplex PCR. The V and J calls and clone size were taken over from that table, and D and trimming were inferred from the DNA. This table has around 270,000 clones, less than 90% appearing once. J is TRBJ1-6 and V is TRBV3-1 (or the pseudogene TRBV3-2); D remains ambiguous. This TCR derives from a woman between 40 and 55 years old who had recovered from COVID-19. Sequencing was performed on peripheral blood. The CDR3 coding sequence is TGTGCCAGCAGCCAAGCCCGTTCCAATTCACCCCTCCACTTT. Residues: CASSQARSNSPLHF.